This T cell receptor beta chain was obtained from a study of identical twins. This clonotype was observed at least ten times. Its antigen is still unknown. Germline loops: CDR1 DFQATT, CDR2 SNEGSKA (reference sequence). With 0 bases removed from V and 9 bases from J, the gap between germline ends came to 12 bases. CDR3 length equals 13 residues. Study outcomes and limitations: In zero-insertion analyses, partial confounding could arise from invariant MAIT and iNKT cells.

Template switching supplied a universal primer site; unique molecular identifiers were carried on the cDNA. Using its own MiXCR run on the 5' RACE reads, TCRdb lists one record per CDR3 protein. The sample consists of under 350,000 distinct CDR3 sequences, 7.5% to 9.5% of them appearing once. Another study also made use of these data, one on yellow fever vaccine responses in identical twins.

The clonotype originates from a woman aged 18-30 years in good health. V and J are TRBV20-1 and TRBJ2-1, with D possibly being TRBD1 or TRBD2 (5 bases each). The material sequenced was CD8+ T cells sorted from blood. This CDR3 reads CSARDMGEIEQFF. The CDR3 DNA follows: TGCAGTGCTAGAGATATGGGGGAAATTGAGCAGTTCTTC.